This record looks at one TCR beta chain sequence and its context. The antigen is unknown. This table comes from immunoSEQ multiplex PCR, and its TCRdb copy is limited to in-frame clones, with some not included. The repertoire holds hundreds of thousands of clones, around four fifths seen once, with roughly 2% in the top ten. This entry is derived from a study of shared clonotypes between healthy human individuals. Points from the study as a whole: Incompleteness in sorted-subset sequencing, despite large depth, was shown by rarefaction.

Sequencing was carried out using memory CD4+ T cells sorted from blood. Subset indicated: CD45RA-negative fraction. This clonotype originated in a woman in her twenties or thirties in good health.

The CDR3 nucleotides are TGTGCCAGCAGTTCTCTAACAAGCAATCAGCCCCAGCATTTT. Protein product: CASSSLTSNQPQHF. The chain joins TRBV6-1 to TRBJ1-5; no definite D call. Deletions cut 5 bases from V and 1 base from J, with 9 bases between. CDR3 size: 14 residues. The germline V gene has CDR1 MNHNS and CDR2 SASEGT.